A selection of T cell receptor beta chains follows, all from one sample in a study of regulatory T cells in long-lasting Graves disease. TCRdb reanalysed the multiplex PCR reads using MiXCR and keeps one entry per CDR3 protein. The data contain about 500,000 distinct CDR3 sequences, about 12% of them seen just once; the ten biggest clones take up 8% to 10%. The same sample was also used in a study of T cells in Graves' hyperthyroidism and ophthalmopathy.

Sequenced here: peripheral blood mononuclear cells (PBMCs), sampled at new diagnosis, from a patient treated with antithyroid drugs. The receptors shown here come from a woman aged 25 to 39 with Graves disease. Both conserved end residues are part of each CDR3. Each record gives: V gene, clone size, J gene, D gene, CDR3 protein, CDR3 DNA. A D gene is named only where the DNA matches it firmly. Clone size, where shown, is once, few, many, or a class for clones that have expanded.

V gene: TRBV30; clone size: many; J gene: TRBJ1-5; D gene: NA; CDR3 protein: CAWSAKGRFQPQHF; CDR3 DNA: TGTGCCTGGAGTGCAAAGGGCAGATTTCAGCCCCAGCATTTT
V gene: TRBV10-3; clone size: many; J gene: TRBJ1-2; D gene: NA; CDR3 protein: CAISTDRYYGYTF; CDR3 DNA: TGTGCCATCAGTACCGACAGATACTATGGCTACACCTTC
V gene: TRBV5-4; clone size: few; J gene: TRBJ1-1; D gene: NA; CDR3 protein: CASSLGSYVGGAFF; CDR3 DNA: TGTGCCAGCAGCTTGGGGTCCTACGTAGGGGGAGCTTTCTTT
V gene: TRBV19; clone size: many; J gene: TRBJ2-5; D gene: NA; CDR3 protein: CASRQIATNQETQYF; CDR3 DNA: TGTGCCAGCAGACAGATCGCCACTAACCAAGAGACCCAGTACTTC
V gene: TRBV11-3; clone size: many; J gene: TRBJ1-2; D gene: NA; CDR3 protein: CASSLRQSTHYGYTF; CDR3 DNA: TGTGCCAGCAGCTTAAGGCAGTCTACCCACTATGGCTACACCTTC
V gene: TRBV27; clone size: many; J gene: TRBJ2-7; D gene: TRBD2; CDR3 protein: CASSSGGGSYEQYF; CDR3 DNA: TGTGCCAGCAGTTCGGGCGGGGGATCCTACGAGCAGTACTTC
V gene: TRBV12-3/TRBV12-4; clone size: many; J gene: TRBJ2-3; D gene: TRBD2; CDR3 protein: CASSLFAGLAGERNTDTQYF; CDR3 DNA: TGTGCCAGCAGTTTATTCGCGGGACTAGCGGGAGAGAGGAACACAGATACGCAGTATTTT
V gene: TRBV27; clone size: many; J gene: TRBJ2-6; D gene: TRBD2; CDR3 protein: CASSPGLAGFSGANVLTF; CDR3 DNA: TGTGCCAGCAGCCCGGGACTAGCGGGGTTTTCTGGGGCCAACGTCCTGACTTTC
V gene: TRBV7-9; clone size: NA; J gene: TRBJ1-1; D gene: NA; CDR3 protein: CASSLDYRGHTEAFF; CDR3 DNA: TGTGCCAGCAGCTTAGATTATCGGGGTCACACTGAAGCTTTCTTT
V gene: TRBV6-2/TRBV6-3; clone size: many; J gene: TRBJ2-5; D gene: TRBD1; CDR3 protein: CASTGTGRETQYF; CDR3 DNA: TGTGCCAGCACTGGGACAGGGAGAGAGACCCAGTACTTC
V gene: TRBV28; clone size: many; J gene: TRBJ2-3; D gene: NA; CDR3 protein: CASTSGFWGHDTQYF; CDR3 DNA: TGTGCCAGCACCTCGGGGTTTTGGGGGCACGATACGCAGTATTTT
V gene: TRBV3-1; clone size: many; J gene: TRBJ2-5; D gene: TRBD2; CDR3 protein: CASSQREVQETQYF; CDR3 DNA: TGTGCCAGCAGCCAGCGGGAGGTTCAAGAGACCCAGTACTTC
V gene: TRBV28; clone size: NA; J gene: TRBJ2-7; D gene: NA; CDR3 protein: CASSLRGPYEQYF; CDR3 DNA: TGTGCCAGCAGTCTCCGGGGCCCCTACGAGCAGTACTTC
V gene: TRBV3-1; clone size: few; J gene: TRBJ1-6; D gene: NA; CDR3 protein: CASSQRNHYNSPLHF; CDR3 DNA: TGTGCCAGCAGCCAAAGGAACCATTATAATTCACCCCTCCACTTT
V gene: TRBV6-1; clone size: many; J gene: TRBJ2-7; D gene: TRBD1; CDR3 protein: CASSEAGTAYEQYF; CDR3 DNA: TGTGCCAGCAGTGAAGCCGGGACAGCCTACGAGCAGTACTTC
V gene: TRBV28; clone size: many; J gene: TRBJ1-5; D gene: NA; CDR3 protein: CASSIEGNQPQHF; CDR3 DNA: TGTGCCAGCAGCATTGAGGGCAATCAGCCCCAGCATTTT
V gene: TRBV19; clone size: few; J gene: TRBJ1-3; D gene: NA; CDR3 protein: CASSIRSSLSSGNTIYF; CDR3 DNA: TGTGCCAGTAGTATTCGGTCGTCGTTAAGCTCTGGAAACACCATATATTTT
V gene: TRBV28; clone size: many; J gene: TRBJ2-3; D gene: NA; CDR3 protein: CASSRTPRSTDTQYF; CDR3 DNA: TGTGCCAGCAGTCGGACCCCGAGGAGTACAGATACGCAGTATTTT
V gene: TRBV10-3; clone size: many; J gene: TRBJ2-5; D gene: NA; CDR3 protein: CAISGGDWETQYF; CDR3 DNA: TGTGCCATCAGTGGGGGGGACTGGGAGACCCAGTACTTC
V gene: TRBV27; clone size: many; J gene: TRBJ2-6; D gene: TRBD1; CDR3 protein: CASSLGTGVGANVLTF; CDR3 DNA: TGTGCCAGCAGTCTCGGGACAGGGGTCGGGGCCAACGTCCTGACTTTC
V gene: TRBV28; clone size: NA; J gene: TRBJ1-3; D gene: NA; CDR3 protein: CASRSRWGRGPSGNTIYF; CDR3 DNA: TGTGCCAGCAGGTCCCGCTGGGGACGGGGTCCCTCTGGAAACACCATATATTTT
V gene: TRBV20-1; clone size: many; J gene: TRBJ1-6; D gene: TRBD1; CDR3 protein: CSASGTGGAGSPLHF; CDR3 DNA: TGCAGTGCGTCCGGGACAGGGGGCGCGGGGTCACCCCTCCACTTT
V gene: TRBV4-1; clone size: many; J gene: TRBJ2-7; D gene: NA; CDR3 protein: CASSQEGVGSIVEQYF; CDR3 DNA: TGCGCCAGCAGCCAAGAAGGCGTAGGTAGTATCGTCGAGCAGTACTTC
V gene: TRBV5-1; clone size: NA; J gene: TRBJ2-5; D gene: NA; CDR3 protein: CASSPRWRQETQYF; CDR3 DNA: TGCGCCAGCAGCCCCCGATGGAGACAAGAGACCCAGTACTTC
V gene: TRBV12-5; clone size: many; J gene: TRBJ1-1; D gene: NA; CDR3 protein: CASALGGANTEAFF; CDR3 DNA: TGTGCTAGTGCCCTGGGAGGGGCGAACACTGAAGCTTTCTTT
V gene: TRBV6-1; clone size: many; J gene: TRBJ1-6; D gene: NA; CDR3 protein: CASRPQGISYNSPLHF; CDR3 DNA: TGTGCCAGCAGACCTCAGGGGATCTCCTATAATTCACCCCTCCACTTT
V gene: TRBV7-8; clone size: many; J gene: TRBJ2-1; D gene: NA; CDR3 protein: CASSLSGQGFDEQFF; CDR3 DNA: TGTGCCAGCAGCCTATCGGGGCAGGGCTTTGATGAGCAGTTCTTC
V gene: TRBV2; clone size: many; J gene: TRBJ1-4; D gene: TRBD1; CDR3 protein: CASRDRVSNEKLFF; CDR3 DNA: TGTGCCAGCAGAGACAGGGTGTCTAATGAAAAACTGTTTTTT
V gene: TRBV2; clone size: many; J gene: TRBJ1-5; D gene: NA; CDR3 protein: CASSDPDSNQPQHF; CDR3 DNA: TGTGCCAGCAGTGACCCGGATAGCAATCAGCCCCAGCATTTT
V gene: TRBV6-1; clone size: many; J gene: TRBJ2-7; D gene: NA; CDR3 protein: CASSVGIRAYEQYF; CDR3 DNA: TGTGCCAGCAGTGTTGGTATTAGGGCCTACGAGCAGTACTTC
V gene: TRBV20-1; clone size: many; J gene: TRBJ1-1; D gene: NA; CDR3 protein: CSARDPLYRAAEAFF; CDR3 DNA: TGCAGTGCTAGAGATCCTCTCTACAGGGCGGCTGAAGCTTTCTTT
V gene: TRBV20-1; clone size: NA; J gene: TRBJ1-2; D gene: NA; CDR3 protein: CSARVGTSYGYTF; CDR3 DNA: TGCAGTGCTAGAGTCGGGACCTCCTATGGCTACACCTTC
V gene: TRBV9; clone size: NA; J gene: TRBJ2-2; D gene: NA; CDR3 protein: CASSVRGPGDGKAPTNTGELFF; CDR3 DNA: TGTGCCAGCAGCGTGAGAGGCCCCGGGGACGGGAAGGCTCCTACGAACACCGGGGAGCTGTTTTTT
V gene: TRBV5-1; clone size: many; J gene: TRBJ2-7; D gene: TRBD2; CDR3 protein: CASSLATSGGPNEQYF; CDR3 DNA: TGCGCCAGCAGCTTGGCGACTAGCGGAGGGCCTAACGAGCAGTACTTC
V gene: TRBV2; clone size: many; J gene: TRBJ1-2; D gene: NA; CDR3 protein: CAGTLDAHGYTF; CDR3 DNA: TGTGCCGGCACCTTAGACGCCCATGGCTACACCTTC
V gene: TRBV4-2; clone size: NA; J gene: TRBJ2-1; D gene: TRBD2; CDR3 protein: CASSQGEGLAEDNEQFF; CDR3 DNA: TGTGCCAGCAGCCAAGGCGAAGGACTAGCGGAGGATAATGAGCAGTTCTTC
V gene: TRBV6-2/TRBV6-3; clone size: many; J gene: TRBJ1-2; D gene: NA; CDR3 protein: CASSYGTSQIYGYTF; CDR3 DNA: TGTGCCAGCAGTTACGGAACGTCACAGATCTATGGCTACACCTTC
V gene: TRBV19; clone size: NA; J gene: TRBJ2-1; D gene: NA; CDR3 protein: CASSHRVLPYNEQFF; CDR3 DNA: TGTGCCAGTAGCCACAGGGTCCTCCCCTACAATGAGCAGTTCTTC
V gene: TRBV19; clone size: many; J gene: TRBJ2-1; D gene: NA; CDR3 protein: CASSILRYNEQFF; CDR3 DNA: TGTGCCAGTAGTATACTCAGGTACAATGAGCAGTTCTTC
V gene: TRBV7-2; clone size: many; J gene: TRBJ2-2; D gene: NA; CDR3 protein: CASSLWLDGTGELFF; CDR3 DNA: TGTGCCAGCAGCTTATGGCTAGACGGTACCGGGGAGCTGTTTTTT
V gene: TRBV29-1; clone size: many; J gene: TRBJ1-4; D gene: NA; CDR3 protein: CSVARIAKSEKLFF; CDR3 DNA: TGCAGCGTCGCCCGAATCGCCAAGAGTGAAAAACTGTTTTTT
V gene: TRBV7-9; clone size: few; J gene: TRBJ1-2; D gene: NA; CDR3 protein: CASSPKGATPDGYTF; CDR3 DNA: TGTGCCAGCAGCCCAAAAGGTGCGACTCCGGATGGCTACACCTTC
V gene: TRBV20-1; clone size: many; J gene: TRBJ2-7; D gene: NA; CDR3 protein: CSARWDKSPYEQYF; CDR3 DNA: TGCAGTGCTAGGTGGGACAAGAGCCCCTACGAGCAGTACTTC
V gene: TRBV2; clone size: many; J gene: TRBJ2-2; D gene: TRBD2; CDR3 protein: CASTLAGGVAAGELFF; CDR3 DNA: TGTGCCAGCACGCTAGCGGGAGGGGTTGCTGCCGGGGAGCTGTTTTTT
V gene: TRBV30; clone size: many; J gene: TRBJ1-1; D gene: NA; CDR3 protein: CAWSDGGDTEAFF; CDR3 DNA: TGTGCCTGGAGTGACGGGGGAGACACTGAAGCTTTCTTT
V gene: TRBV6-1; clone size: many; J gene: TRBJ1-1; D gene: NA; CDR3 protein: CASGRTTEAFF; CDR3 DNA: TGTGCCAGCGGCAGGACCACTGAAGCTTTCTTT
V gene: TRBV6-2/TRBV6-3; clone size: many; J gene: TRBJ1-1; D gene: NA; CDR3 protein: CASRGVSGRGRTEAFF; CDR3 DNA: TGTGCCAGCAGGGGAGTCTCGGGGCGGGGACGAACTGAAGCTTTCTTT
V gene: TRBV6-1; clone size: many; J gene: TRBJ2-7; D gene: NA; CDR3 protein: CASITGSYEQYF; CDR3 DNA: TGTGCCAGCATAACAGGTTCCTACGAGCAGTACTTC
V gene: TRBV6-1; clone size: many; J gene: TRBJ2-1; D gene: NA; CDR3 protein: CASSPDVRSSYNEQFF; CDR3 DNA: TGTGCCAGCAGTCCGGACGTAAGGAGCTCCTACAATGAGCAGTTCTTC
V gene: TRBV19; clone size: NA; J gene: TRBJ1-1; D gene: TRBD1; CDR3 protein: CASSIRRQGTEAFF; CDR3 DNA: TGTGCCAGTAGTATCCGGAGACAGGGGACTGAAGCTTTCTTT
V gene: TRBV19; clone size: NA; J gene: TRBJ2-2; D gene: NA; CDR3 protein: CASRTTNTGELFF; CDR3 DNA: TGTGCCAGTAGGACAACGAACACCGGGGAGCTGTTTTTT
V gene: TRBV30; clone size: many; J gene: TRBJ2-1; D gene: TRBD1; CDR3 protein: CAWSLGQGAPPYNEQFF; CDR3 DNA: TGTGCCTGGAGTTTGGGACAGGGGGCGCCCCCTTACAATGAGCAGTTCTTC